The 9 T cell receptor beta chains below all came from one sample that was sequenced in a study of vaccination effects on CD4 cells after COVID-19. Here immunoSEQ multiplex PCR was the method, and the copy in TCRdb shows in-frame clones only, minus some. The sample contains around 53,000 clones, around three quarters of which appear only once. Subsequent to roughly 9 days of culture, CD4+ T cells were isolated. It was between March and December 2020 that the person had a SARS-CoV-2 infection confirmed by PCR. Participants were vaccinated with two doses of either the BNT162b2 or mRNA-1273 vaccine. For these receptors, no antigen is known. The starting material was CD4+ T cells from PBMCs cultured without peptide, obtained after COVID-19 vaccination. These receptors were obtained from a human donor who had a prior SARS-CoV-2 infection.

The rearrangement links TRBV7-8 to TRBJ2-3; no firm D call. Trimming left V 2 bases short and J 4 bases short, with 10 bases between. The length of the CDR3 is 14 residues. Germline V gene data show CDR1 as SGHVS and CDR2 as FQNEAQ. The CDR3 here is CASSLMSQADTQYF. As DNA, the CDR3 is TGTGCCAGCAGCTTAATGTCCCAGGCAGATACGCAGTATTTT.

The rearrangement joins TRBV6-5 to TRBJ1-5; D is ambiguous. V lost 2 bases and J 2 bases, leaving 4 bases between the germline ends. The CDR3 runs to 13 residues. From germline, CDR1 is MNHEY and CDR2 SVGAGI. The CDR3 DNA reads as TGTGCCAGCAGTTACATGGGCAATCAGCCCCAGCATTTT. Its protein is CASSYMGNQPQHF.

By share of the sample, this clone is medium-sized. This chain uses TRBV30 with TRBJ1-6, with a weak D call TRBD1 (5 bases). Germline V gene data show CDR1 as GTSNPN and CDR2 as SVGIG (reference sequence). Trimming removed 7 bases at V and 8 bases at J, with 21 bases between. The CDR3 is made up of 15 amino acids. CDR3 nucleotides: TGTGCCTCTGGATCCTACGGGGCCCAGTATTCACCCCTCCACTTT. Protein sequence: CASGSYGAQYSPLHF.

This clone was detected once. The chain joins TRBV5-1 to TRBJ1-2; D is possibly TRBD1 (5 bases). The CDR3 runs 14 residues. V lost 0 bases and J 2 bases, leaving 8 bases between the germline ends. The germline gives CDR1 SGHRS, CDR2 YFSETQ. The CDR3 DNA is TGCGCCAGCAGCTTGGGGGCAGGGAACTATGGCTACACCTTC. Translation gives CASSLGAGNYGYTF.

This rearrangement joins TRBV4-2 to TRBJ2-7, with D possibly matching TRBD2 (5 bases). Trimming took off 4 bases at V and 5 bases at J, with 15 bases between the two ends. CDR1 is LGHNA and CDR2 is YNFKEQ in the germline V gene. CDR3 length: 14 residues. CDR3: CASSLSAPGDEQYF. CDR3 nucleotide sequence: TGTGCCAGCAGCCTCTCGGCGCCCGGGGACGAGCAGTACTTC.

This sequence joins TRBV7-2 and TRBJ2-7, with 7 bases that match TRBD1. The CDR3 runs to 13 residues. The germline V gene encodes CDR1 SGHTA and CDR2 FQGNSA. J gave up 3 bases and V 4 bases, and 3 bases lay outside the gene matches. The CDR3 reads CASSSRDSYEQYF. The CDR3 DNA follows: TGTGCCAGCAGCTCCCGGGACAGCTACGAGCAGTACTTC.

This clone came up a few times. The rearrangement uses TRBV3-1 (or the pseudogene TRBV3-2) and TRBJ2-7, with no clear D. V dropped 4 bases and J dropped 8 bases, with 15 bases sitting between them. The germline V gene encodes CDR1 LGHDT and CDR2 YNNKEL (reference sequence). The CDR3 has 13 amino acids. CDR3 in DNA: TGTGCCAGCAGCCGAGATGGTTCTACGAAGCAGTACTTC. Its protein product is CASSRDGSTKQYF.

The chain carries TRBV30 and TRBJ2-5, with D uncertain. Trimming pared 0 bases from V and 0 bases from J, leaving 5 bases between. The CDR3 consists of 13 residues. CDR1 is GTSNPN, CDR2 SVGIG, per germline (reference sequence). The CDR3 sequence: CAWSVGHQETQYF. The CDR3 nucleotides are TGTGCCTGGAGTGTTGGCCACCAAGAGACCCAGTACTTC. Based on the CDR3 plus reference TRBV30 and TRBJ2-5, the full variable domain is SQTIHQWPATLVQPVGSPLSLECTVEGTSNPNLYWYRQAAGRGLQLLFYSVGIGQISSEVPQNLSASRPQDRQFILSSKKLLLSDSGFYLCAWSVGHQETQYFGPGTRLLVL.

The genes are TRBV6-5 and TRBJ2-7, with TRBD2 as a possible D gene (5 bases). The germline V gene encodes CDR1 MNHEY and CDR2 SVGAGI. This CDR3 has 15 residues. V lost 1 base to trimming and J lost 3 bases, with 13 bases between them. CDR3 loop: CASSYFGGWDYEQYF. The CDR3 DNA reads as TGTGCCAGCAGTTACTTTGGCGGGTGGGACTACGAGCAGTACTTC.